A selection of T cell receptor beta chains follows, all from one sample in a study of control samples from healthy donors and cancer patients. TCRdb's copy holds only in-frame clones and misses some; the assay was immunoSEQ multiplex PCR. The sample yields around 93,000 clones, around 90% seen once. Sequencing was carried out using blood. The receptors stem from a human donor in good health. The donor label of this sample is uncertain. Both conserved end residues are part of each CDR3. D genes are given only for firm matches. Only some rows state a clone size, as once, few, many or a class for expanded clones.

d_gene: -; j_gene: TRBJ1-1; abundance: -; v_gene: TRBV29-1; CDR3nt: TGCAGCGGCTCACGGGGGAACACTGAAGCTTTCTTT; CDR3aa: CSGSRGNTEAFF
d_gene: -; j_gene: TRBJ2-1; abundance: -; v_gene: TRBV6-5; CDR3nt: TGTGCCAGCAGTTACTCGAATGAGCAGTTCTTC; CDR3aa: CASSYSNEQFF
d_gene: -; j_gene: TRBJ2-5; abundance: -; v_gene: TRBV7-7; CDR3nt: TGTGCTAGCAGCCCTAATGCGGGGGCTGGTGGGACCCAGTACTTC; CDR3aa: CASSPNAGAGGTQYF
d_gene: TRBD2; j_gene: TRBJ2-1; abundance: few; v_gene: TRBV7-9; CDR3nt: TGTGCCAGCAGCTTCCTAGCGGGATACAATGAGCAGTTCTTC; CDR3aa: CASSFLAGYNEQFF
d_gene: -; j_gene: TRBJ1-2; abundance: -; v_gene: TRBV9; CDR3nt: TGTGCCAGCACCCTCCGGGGGACGGTAGACTATGGCTACACCTTC; CDR3aa: CASTLRGTVDYGYTF
d_gene: -; j_gene: TRBJ1-2; abundance: -; v_gene: TRBV2; CDR3nt: TGTGCCAGCAGTGAGAACTGGGACTATGGCTACACCTTC; CDR3aa: CASSENWDYGYTF
d_gene: -; j_gene: TRBJ1-5; abundance: -; v_gene: TRBV3-1/TRBV3-2; CDR3nt: TGTGCCAGCAGCCAAGGCCAGCCGCCTATAGGGCAGCCCCAGCATTTT; CDR3aa: CASSQGQPPIGQPQHF
d_gene: TRBD1; j_gene: TRBJ1-1; abundance: -; v_gene: TRBV19; CDR3nt: TGTGCCAGTAGGACAGGACAGGGACACACTGAAGCTTTCTTT; CDR3aa: CASRTGQGHTEAFF
d_gene: -; j_gene: TRBJ2-5; abundance: -; v_gene: TRBV5-1; CDR3nt: TGCGCCAGCAGCCTGAGCGGACAACAAGAGACCCAGTACTTC; CDR3aa: CASSLSGQQETQYF
d_gene: -; j_gene: TRBJ2-1; abundance: -; v_gene: TRBV10-3; CDR3nt: TGTGCCATCAGCTCGGGGGCCAGTCAACTCCACAATGAGCAGTTCTTC; CDR3aa: CAISSGASQLHNEQFF
d_gene: TRBD1; j_gene: TRBJ1-2; abundance: -; v_gene: TRBV18; CDR3nt: TGTGCCAGCTCATCAACCGGGACAGGGGTCTATGGCTACACCTTC; CDR3aa: CASSSTGTGVYGYTF
d_gene: TRBD1; j_gene: TRBJ1-1; abundance: once; v_gene: TRBV5-4; CDR3nt: TGTGCCAGCAGCCTAGGGACAGGGGTGCACGCTGAAGCTTTCTTT; CDR3aa: CASSLGTGVHAEAFF
d_gene: -; j_gene: TRBJ2-3; abundance: -; v_gene: TRBV5-4; CDR3nt: TGTGCCAGCAGCTTGGCAGGGATGGTAGCAGATACGCAGTATTTT; CDR3aa: CASSLAGMVADTQYF
d_gene: -; j_gene: TRBJ1-2; abundance: -; v_gene: TRBV2; CDR3nt: TGTGCCAGCACCGGCAACTGGGGCGGCTACACCTTC; CDR3aa: CASTGNWGGYTF
d_gene: TRBD1; j_gene: TRBJ1-2; abundance: -; v_gene: TRBV19; CDR3nt: TGTGCCAGTAGTATAGGGACAGGCGCTGGGGGCTACACCTTC; CDR3aa: CASSIGTGAGGYTF
d_gene: -; j_gene: TRBJ1-5; abundance: -; v_gene: TRBV11-2; CDR3nt: TGTGCCAGCAGCCTGACGGGCAATCAGCCCCAGCATTTT; CDR3aa: CASSLTGNQPQHF
d_gene: -; j_gene: TRBJ2-1; abundance: -; v_gene: TRBV11-2; CDR3nt: TGTGCCAGCAGCTTAGATCGCCAAGTTTTGGGGAATGAGCAGTTCTTC; CDR3aa: CASSLDRQVLGNEQFF
d_gene: TRBD1; j_gene: TRBJ1-4; abundance: -; v_gene: TRBV23-1; CDR3nt: TGCGCCAGCACGGACAGGGGTGGGGAAAAACTGTTTTTT; CDR3aa: CASTDRGGEKLFF
d_gene: -; j_gene: TRBJ1-6; abundance: few; v_gene: TRBV6-1; CDR3nt: TGTGCCAGCAGTGACACCAGAAATTCACCCCTCCACTTT; CDR3aa: CASSDTRNSPLHF
d_gene: TRBD1; j_gene: TRBJ1-6; abundance: -; v_gene: TRBV6-5; CDR3nt: TGTGCCAGCAGCACCCCGGACAGGGCCAATTCACCCCTCCACTTT; CDR3aa: CASSTPDRANSPLHF
d_gene: -; j_gene: TRBJ2-3; abundance: -; v_gene: TRBV7-6; CDR3nt: TGTGCCAGCAGCCAGATATCTGCCCCCTTGGGCACAGATACGCAGTATTTT; CDR3aa: CASSQISAPLGTDTQYF
d_gene: -; j_gene: TRBJ1-5; abundance: -; v_gene: TRBV19; CDR3nt: TGTGCCAGTAGTCCGAACCGGGACACACGGGGTTATAGCAATCAGCCCCAGCATTTT; CDR3aa: CASSPNRDTRGYSNQPQHF
d_gene: -; j_gene: TRBJ2-6; abundance: -; v_gene: TRBV20-1; CDR3nt: TGCAGTGCTAGTGGCTCTGGGGCCAACGTCCTGACTTTC; CDR3aa: CSASGSGANVLTF